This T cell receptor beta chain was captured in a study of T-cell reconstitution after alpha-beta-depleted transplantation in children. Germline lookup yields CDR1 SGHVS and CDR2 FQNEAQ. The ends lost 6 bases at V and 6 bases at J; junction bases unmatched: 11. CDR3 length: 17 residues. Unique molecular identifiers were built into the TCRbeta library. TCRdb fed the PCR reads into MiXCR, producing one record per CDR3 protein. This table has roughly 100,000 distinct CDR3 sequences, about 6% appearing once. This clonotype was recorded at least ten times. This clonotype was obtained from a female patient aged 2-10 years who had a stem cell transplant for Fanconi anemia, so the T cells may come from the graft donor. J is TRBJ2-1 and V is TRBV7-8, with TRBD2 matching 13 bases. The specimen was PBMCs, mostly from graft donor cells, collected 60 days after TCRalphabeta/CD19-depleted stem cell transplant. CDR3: CASRVLAGGRSSNEQFF. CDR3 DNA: TGTGCCAGCAGGGTACTAGCGGGAGGGCGAAGTAGCAATGAGCAGTTCTTC.